A selection of T cell receptor beta chains follows, all from one sample in a study of blood T cell repertoires in COVID-19. TCRdb's table, derived via immunoSEQ multiplex PCR, lists solely in-frame clones and lacks some. Of hundreds of thousands of clones in the sample, approximately 86% were seen once. Sequencing used peripheral blood. All receptors come from a woman aged 70-85 years with COVID-19, enrolled during active disease. Each CDR3 is given without its conserved first and last residue.

v_call cdr3_length cdr3_aa
TRBV19 13 ASTPMGQGANEQF
TRBV5-1 12 ASSSGQDYEKLF
TRBV6-5 11 AAKGDTTYEQY
TRBV19 13 ASNPGGGRNYGYT
TRBV2 12 ASSEALLTDTQY
TRBV27 12 ASSFLAYQETQY
TRBV6-5 13 ASSTYRGKDTEAF
TRBV21-1 12 ASRRGRANEKLF
TRBV19 13 ASSIVDRGNTEAF
TRBV30 11 AWNYQGVHEQY
TRBV5-6 13 ASSSQGASNEKLF
TRBV24-1 12 ATGGGTGIGGYT
TRBV6-5 13 ASSYRGGLTDTQY
TRBV6-2/TRBV6-3 12 ASSPLVGRTEAF